This T cell receptor beta chain emerged from a study of T cells after yellow fever vaccination. About the study: The SMART-Seq v4 Ultra Low Input method served to prepare the low-cell-number fractions.

This clonotype appeared many times. The antigen is not known. For TCR, cDNA came from 5'RACE template switching, which added a universal primer site and UMIs. One entry per CDR3 protein, called by TCRdb with MiXCR from the 5' RACE reads. Among some 320,000 distinct CDR3 sequences listed, 8.7% were seen once. Trimming took off 4 bases at V and 3 bases at J, with 12 bases between the two ends. CDR1 and CDR2 (germline): LGHNA, YNFKEQ. The CDR3 spans 14 residues. Regarding the study as a whole: In FACS-sorted repertoires, abundant clonotypes from the bulk population could appear as contaminants.

This sequence originates from a man aged 18 to 29 who received the YFV17D yellow fever vaccine. The sequenced sample was CD4+ T cells sorted from PBMCs, obtained 5 days after the yellow fever booster vaccination. The chain links TRBV4-2 to TRBJ2-5, with a tentative D call TRBD2 (5 bases). Written as DNA, the CDR3 is TGTGCCAGCAGCCTCTCGTCGGGGAAAGAGACCCAGTACTTC. Amino acid sequence: CASSLSSGKETQYF.